This T cell receptor (beta chain) was recovered during a study of OX40 agonist ivuxolimab in advanced cancers. The wider study: Patients in dose escalation had liver, melanoma, kidney or head and neck cancers. Prior anti-PD-1, anti-PD-L1 or anti-CTLA-4 therapy did not bar entry, and about 40% had some.

Study results and caveats: On average, CD8+ T cells had more expanded clones than CD4+. Among the least clonally expanded were partial responders at 0.1-3.0 mg/kg.

A note on this clone: Its antigen is unknown.

TCRdb keeps only in-frame clones here, not all; method: immunoSEQ multiplex PCR. The sample has about 82,000 clones, 80% to 95% seen once; the top ten hold 0.55% to 0.75%. The sample here was CD4+ or CD8+ T cells sorted from blood, taken in a trial of the OX40 agonist ivuxolimab. This TCR was recovered from an adult with an advanced solid tumor such as melanoma, head and neck, liver or kidney cancer.

DNA of the CDR3: TGTGCCAGCAGCTTTTACGCTAACTATGGCTACACCTTC. This codes for CASSFYANYGYTF. This chain uses TRBV7-9 with TRBJ1-2; D is ambiguous. The V and J ends lost 3 bases and 0 bases respectively, with 5 bases between them. The CDR3 sequence is 13 residues long. CDR1 is SEHNR and CDR2 is FQNEAQ in the germline V gene (reference sequence).